This T cell receptor beta chain is drawn from a study of T cell repertoires in cytomegalovirus infection. Study context: Recently identified HLA-C-restricted CMV epitopes were used, and well-studied HLA-B-restricted CMV epitopes were used as well. Indications of both CMV infection and matching HLA type were provided by public TCR beta signatures.

TCRdb called the reads again in MiXCR, with one record for every CDR3 protein. The data show some 350,000 distinct CDR3 sequences, 34% seen once. The CDR3 covers 15 residues. Germline CDR1 SGHTA, CDR2 FQGNSA. With 5 bases removed from V and 0 bases from J, the gap between germline ends came to 8 bases. This clonotype occurred many times. What it binds is not known. Source: cultured PBMCs, taken from culture after CMV antigen stimulation. The chain employs TRBV7-2 and TRBJ2-6; D unresolved. This TCR was recovered from a human donor in good health (CMV status not recorded). Some clones in this sample may be carry-over from other donors' samples. CDR3 amino acids: CASSRQRSGANVLTF. The CDR3 nucleotides read TGTGCCAGCAGCCGACAACGCTCTGGGGCCAACGTCCTGACTTTC.